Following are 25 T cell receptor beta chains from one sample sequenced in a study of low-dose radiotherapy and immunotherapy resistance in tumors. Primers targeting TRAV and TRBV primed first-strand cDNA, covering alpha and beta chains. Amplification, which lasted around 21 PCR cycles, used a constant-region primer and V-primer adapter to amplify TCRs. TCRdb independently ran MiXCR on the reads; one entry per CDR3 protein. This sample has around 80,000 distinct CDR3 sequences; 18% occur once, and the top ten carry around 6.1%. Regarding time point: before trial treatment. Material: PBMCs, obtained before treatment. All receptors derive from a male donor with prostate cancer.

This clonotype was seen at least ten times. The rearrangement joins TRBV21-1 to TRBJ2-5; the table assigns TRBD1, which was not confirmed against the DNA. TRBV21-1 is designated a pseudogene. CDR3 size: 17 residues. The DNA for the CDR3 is TGTGCCAGCAGCAAGGGCGTGGGACCCCCCCCCAGGGAGACCCAGTACTTC. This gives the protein CASSKGVGPPPRETQYF.

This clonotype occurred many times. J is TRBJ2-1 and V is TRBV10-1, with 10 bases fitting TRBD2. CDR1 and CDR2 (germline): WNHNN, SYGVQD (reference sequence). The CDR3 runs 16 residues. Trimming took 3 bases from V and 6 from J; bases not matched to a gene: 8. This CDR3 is CASSELRLAGVNEQFF. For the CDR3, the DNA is TGCGCCAGCAGTGAATTAAGGCTAGCGGGAGTCAATGAGCAGTTCTTC.

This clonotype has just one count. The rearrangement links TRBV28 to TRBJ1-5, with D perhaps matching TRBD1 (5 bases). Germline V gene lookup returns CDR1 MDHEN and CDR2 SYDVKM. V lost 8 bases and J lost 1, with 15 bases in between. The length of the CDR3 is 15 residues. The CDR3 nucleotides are TGTGCCAGCGGAGAGGGGACGTTGAGCAATCAGCCCCAGCATTTT. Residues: CASGEGTLSNQPQHF.

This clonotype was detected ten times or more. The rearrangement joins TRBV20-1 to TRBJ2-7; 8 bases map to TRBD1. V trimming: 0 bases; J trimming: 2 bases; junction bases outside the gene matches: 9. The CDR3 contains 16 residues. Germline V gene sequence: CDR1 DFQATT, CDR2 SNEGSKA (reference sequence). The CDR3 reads CSARDPRQGSTYEQYF. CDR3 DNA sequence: TGCAGTGCTAGAGACCCTCGACAGGGGTCTACCTACGAGCAGTACTTC.

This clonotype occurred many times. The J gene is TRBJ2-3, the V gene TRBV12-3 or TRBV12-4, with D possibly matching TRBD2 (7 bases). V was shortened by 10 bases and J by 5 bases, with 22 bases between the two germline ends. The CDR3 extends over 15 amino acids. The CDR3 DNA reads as TGTGCCATCCGCGAGACTGCGGGGGCGGAAGATACGCAGTATTTT. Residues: CAIRETAGAEDTQYF.

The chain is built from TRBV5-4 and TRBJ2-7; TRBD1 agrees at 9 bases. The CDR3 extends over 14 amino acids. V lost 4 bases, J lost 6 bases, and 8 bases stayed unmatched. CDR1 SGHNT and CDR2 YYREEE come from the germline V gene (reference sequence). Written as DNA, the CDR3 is TGTGCCAGCAGCCTGGGGACAGGGCGATCCGAGCAGTACTTC. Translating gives CASSLGTGRSEQYF.

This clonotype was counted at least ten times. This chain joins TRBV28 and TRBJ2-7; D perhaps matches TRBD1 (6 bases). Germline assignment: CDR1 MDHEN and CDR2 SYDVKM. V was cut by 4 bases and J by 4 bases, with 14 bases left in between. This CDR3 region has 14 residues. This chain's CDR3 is CASSSAGDKYEQYF. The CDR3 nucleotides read TGTGCCAGCAGTTCGGCAGGGGATAAGTACGAGCAGTACTTC. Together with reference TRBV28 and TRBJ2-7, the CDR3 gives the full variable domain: DVKVTQSSRYLVKRTGEKVFLECVQDMDHENMFWYRQDPGLGLRLIYFSYDVKMKEKGDIPEGYSVSREKKERFSLILESASTNQTSMYLCASSSAGDKYEQYFGPGTRLTVT.

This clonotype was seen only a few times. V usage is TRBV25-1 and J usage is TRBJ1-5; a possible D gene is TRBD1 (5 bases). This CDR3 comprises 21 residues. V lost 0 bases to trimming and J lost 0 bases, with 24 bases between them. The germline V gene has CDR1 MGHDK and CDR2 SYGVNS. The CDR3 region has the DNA TGTGCCAGCAGTGAATATAATGTATGTTCGGGGGGGGGATATAGCAATCAGCCCCAGCATTTT. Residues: CASSEYNVCSGGGYSNQPQHF.

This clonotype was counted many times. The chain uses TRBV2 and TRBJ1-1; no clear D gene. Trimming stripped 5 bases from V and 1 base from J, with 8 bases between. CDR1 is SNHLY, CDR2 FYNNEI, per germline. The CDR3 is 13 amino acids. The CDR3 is CASSKDSNTEAFF. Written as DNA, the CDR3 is TGTGCCAGCAGTAAGGACTCGAACACTGAAGCTTTCTTT.

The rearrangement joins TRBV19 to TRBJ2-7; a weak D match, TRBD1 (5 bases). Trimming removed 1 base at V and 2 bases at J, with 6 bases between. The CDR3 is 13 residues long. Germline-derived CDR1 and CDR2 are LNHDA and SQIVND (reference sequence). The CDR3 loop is CASSIAGTYEQYF. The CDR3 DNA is TGTGCCAGTAGTATAGCAGGGACCTACGAGCAGTACTTC.

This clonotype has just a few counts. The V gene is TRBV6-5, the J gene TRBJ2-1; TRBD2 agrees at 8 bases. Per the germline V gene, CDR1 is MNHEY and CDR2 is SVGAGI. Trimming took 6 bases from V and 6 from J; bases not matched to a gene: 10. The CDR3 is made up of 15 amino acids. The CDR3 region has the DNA TGTGCCAGCAGCTTAAGCGGGAGTTCGCCCAATGAGCAGTTCTTC. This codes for CASSLSGSSPNEQFF.

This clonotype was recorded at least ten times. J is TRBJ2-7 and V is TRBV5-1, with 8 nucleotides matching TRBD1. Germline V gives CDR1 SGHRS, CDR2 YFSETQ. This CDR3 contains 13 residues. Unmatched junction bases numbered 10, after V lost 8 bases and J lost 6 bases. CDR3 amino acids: CASNGQGVREQYF. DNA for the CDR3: TGCGCCAGTAATGGACAGGGAGTACGCGAGCAGTACTTC.

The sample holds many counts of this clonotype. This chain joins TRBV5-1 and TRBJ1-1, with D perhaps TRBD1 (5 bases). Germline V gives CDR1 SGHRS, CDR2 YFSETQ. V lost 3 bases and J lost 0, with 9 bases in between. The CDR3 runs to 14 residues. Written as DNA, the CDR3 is TGCGCCAGCAGCTATTCGGGACTGAACACTGAAGCTTTCTTT. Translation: CASSYSGLNTEAFF.

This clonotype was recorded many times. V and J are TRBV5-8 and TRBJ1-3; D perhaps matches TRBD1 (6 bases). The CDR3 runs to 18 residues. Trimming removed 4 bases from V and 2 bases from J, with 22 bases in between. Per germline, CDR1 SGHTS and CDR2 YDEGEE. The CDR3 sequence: CASSPTGWGEGAGNTIYF. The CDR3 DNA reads TGTGCCAGCAGCCCCACGGGATGGGGCGAGGGGGCTGGAAACACCATATATTTT.

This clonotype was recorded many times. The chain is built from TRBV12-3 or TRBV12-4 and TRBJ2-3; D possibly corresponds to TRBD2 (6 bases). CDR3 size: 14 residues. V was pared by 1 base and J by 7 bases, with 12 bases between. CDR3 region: CASSLVRGGNTQYF. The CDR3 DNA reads TGTGCCAGCAGTTTAGTACGCGGCGGGAATACGCAGTATTTT.

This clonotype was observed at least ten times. CDR3 DNA: TGTGCCATCAGTGACGTCCCGGGACAGGGGGCAAGTGAGCAGTACTTC. Its translation: CAISDVPGQGASEQYF. This rearrangement joins TRBV10-3 to TRBJ2-7, with TRBD1 identical over 12 bases. Germline CDR1 ENHRY, CDR2 SYGVKD. This CDR3 has 16 amino acids. V lost 3 bases, J lost 7 bases, and 10 bases stayed unmatched.

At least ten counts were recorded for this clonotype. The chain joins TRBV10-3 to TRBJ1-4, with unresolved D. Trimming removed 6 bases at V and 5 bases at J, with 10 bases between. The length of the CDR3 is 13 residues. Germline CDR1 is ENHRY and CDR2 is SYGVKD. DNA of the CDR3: TGTGCCATCAGGGGTGAAGGGAATGAAAAACTGTTTTTT. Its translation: CAIRGEGNEKLFF.

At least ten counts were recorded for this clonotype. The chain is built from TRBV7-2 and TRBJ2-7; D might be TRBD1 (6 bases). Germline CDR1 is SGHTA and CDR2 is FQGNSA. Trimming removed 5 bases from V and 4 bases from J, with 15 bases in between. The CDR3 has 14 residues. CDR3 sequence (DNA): TGTGCCAGCAGCCCCGTACAGGGAAGGTACGAGCAGTACTTC. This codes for CASSPVQGRYEQYF.

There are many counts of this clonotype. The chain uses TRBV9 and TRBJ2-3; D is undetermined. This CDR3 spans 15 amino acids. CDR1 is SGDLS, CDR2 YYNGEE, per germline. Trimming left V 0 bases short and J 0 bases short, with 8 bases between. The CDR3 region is CASSVAVSSTDTQYF. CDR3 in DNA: TGTGCCAGCAGCGTAGCCGTAAGTAGCACAGATACGCAGTATTTT.

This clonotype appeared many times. In DNA, the CDR3 is TGCGCCAGCAGCTTGAGCCGGCCTACCTACGAGCAGTACTTC. This translates into CASSLSRPTYEQYF. The V and J genes are TRBV5-1 and TRBJ2-7; D is ambiguous. CDR3 length: 14 residues. Per the germline V gene, CDR1 is SGHRS and CDR2 is YFSETQ. The V end was cut by 1 base, the J end by 2 bases, with 10 bases between.

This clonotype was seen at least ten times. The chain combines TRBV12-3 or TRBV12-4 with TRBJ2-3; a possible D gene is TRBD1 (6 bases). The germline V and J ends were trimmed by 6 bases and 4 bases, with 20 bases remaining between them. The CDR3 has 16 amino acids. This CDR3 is CASSPRRGRGSDTQYF. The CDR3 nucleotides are TGTGCCAGCAGCCCTAGGCGAGGCAGGGGATCAGATACGCAGTATTTT.

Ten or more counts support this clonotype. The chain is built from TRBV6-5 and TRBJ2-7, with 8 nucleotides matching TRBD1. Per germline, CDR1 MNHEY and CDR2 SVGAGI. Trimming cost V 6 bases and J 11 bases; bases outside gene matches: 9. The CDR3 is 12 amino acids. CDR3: CASRPTDRVEYF. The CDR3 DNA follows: TGTGCCAGCAGACCCACGGACAGGGTAGAGTACTTC.

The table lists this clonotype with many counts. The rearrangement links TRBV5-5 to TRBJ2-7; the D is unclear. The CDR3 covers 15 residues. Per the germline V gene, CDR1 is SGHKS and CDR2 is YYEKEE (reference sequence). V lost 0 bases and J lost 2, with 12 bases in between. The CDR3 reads CASSLAPQETYEQYF. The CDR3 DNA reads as TGTGCCAGCAGCTTGGCCCCTCAGGAGACCTACGAGCAGTACTTC.

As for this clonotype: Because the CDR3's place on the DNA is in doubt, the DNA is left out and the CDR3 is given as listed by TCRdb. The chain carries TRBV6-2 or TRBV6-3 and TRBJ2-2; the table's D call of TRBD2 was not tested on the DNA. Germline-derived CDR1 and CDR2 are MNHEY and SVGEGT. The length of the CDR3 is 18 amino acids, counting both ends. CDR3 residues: CASSDQTSGSFAPGSCFF.

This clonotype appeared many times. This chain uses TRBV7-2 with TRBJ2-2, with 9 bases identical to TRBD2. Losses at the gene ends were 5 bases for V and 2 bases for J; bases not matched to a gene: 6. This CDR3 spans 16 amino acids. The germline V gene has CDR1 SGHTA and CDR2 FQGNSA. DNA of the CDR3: TGTGCCAGCAGCGTCCTAGCGGGATTCAACACCGGGGAGCTGTTTTTT. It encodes CASSVLAGFNTGELFF.